The clone carrying this TCR beta chain was picked up one time. This sample was included in a study of blood T cell repertoires in COVID-19. About the research overall: Collection of acute and convalescent COVID-19 samples took place in the United States, Italy and Spain. From T cells, B-cell-depleted T cells, or PBMCs came the material, which was cDNA or gDNA.

There are 12 residues in the CDR3. V was trimmed by 0 bases and J by 14 bases, leaving 11 bases between them. Germline lookup yields CDR1 LNHDA and CDR2 SQIVND (reference sequence). Data came from immunoSEQ multiplex PCR; TCRdb stores just in-frame clones and leaves some out. The data show 250,000 to 350,000 clones, about 91% seen once. The receptor comes from a woman between 25 and 40 years old who had recovered from COVID-19. The sequenced material came from peripheral blood. V and J are TRBV19 and TRBJ2-1; D unclear. CDR3 DNA: TGTGCCAGTAGTATAGATCGATCAGAAAAGTTCTTC. This sequence encodes CASSIDRSEKFF.